The rows below give T cell receptor beta chains drawn from one sample of a study of T cell responses to AZD1222 COVID-19 vaccine. The assay was immunoSEQ multiplex PCR, and TCRdb's table has in-frame clones only and misses some. Among tens of thousands of clones listed, roughly 88% were seen once. Sample: peripheral blood, taken on day 0 of AZD1222 vaccination. The receptors come from an adult in good health. Each CDR3 is given with its conserved first and last residue. Fields, in order: V gene, clone size, D gene, J gene, CDR3 DNA, CDR3 protein. The D gene is left open where the match is weak. Clone size is shown for a subset of rows, as once, few, many or a class of expanded clone.

V: TRBV7-8
size: .
D: TRBD2
J: TRBJ2-7
DNA: TGTGCCAGCAGCCCCATAGCGGGAGGGCCGGTCTACGAGCAGTACTTC
CDR3: CASSPIAGGPVYEQYF

V: TRBV30
size: .
D: TRBD1
J: TRBJ2-7
DNA: TGTGCCTGGACTGGACAGGGGAGCTACGAGCAGTACTTC
CDR3: CAWTGQGSYEQYF

V: TRBV5-1
size: .
D: .
J: TRBJ1-6
DNA: TGCGCCAGCAGCTTGGACAGGACGTATAATTCACCCCTCCACTTT
CDR3: CASSLDRTYNSPLHF

V: TRBV23-1
size: .
D: .
J: TRBJ1-5
DNA: TGCGCCAGCAGTCAACCAAACCCGCGGGGGTGTCAGCCCCAGCATTTT
CDR3: CASSQPNPRGCQPQHF

V: TRBV12-3/TRBV12-4
size: .
D: .
J: TRBJ2-3
DNA: TGTGCCAGCAGTCCGGGTGTTGCGGTTACGCAGTATTTT
CDR3: CASSPGVAVTQYF

V: TRBV7-3
size: .
D: TRBD2
J: TRBJ2-7
DNA: TGTGCCAGCAGCTTATCGGGAGCGGGAGGTTACGAGCAGTACTTC
CDR3: CASSLSGAGGYEQYF

V: TRBV4-1
size: .
D: .
J: TRBJ1-1
DNA: TGCGCCAGCAGACACACAGGGAACACTGAAGCTTTCTTT
CDR3: CASRHTGNTEAFF

V: TRBV2
size: .
D: TRBD1
J: TRBJ1-1
DNA: TGTGCCAGCAGTGAAGGGACAGGGGGCCATGCTGAAGCTTTCTTT
CDR3: CASSEGTGGHAEAFF

V: TRBV14
size: .
D: .
J: TRBJ2-7
DNA: TGTGCCAGCAGCCAAGTCAGTAACGAGCAGTACTTC
CDR3: CASSQVSNEQYF

V: TRBV13
size: once
D: .
J: TRBJ1-1
DNA: TGTGCCAGCGCATCCGGCTCCGGGGGGTTGGCCACTGAAGCTTTCTTT
CDR3: CASASGSGGLATEAFF

V: TRBV11-2
size: .
D: .
J: TRBJ2-7
DNA: TGTGCCAGCAGCTTAGGGGTATACGACGGGCCTTTTGTCGAACAGTACTTC
CDR3: CASSLGVYDGPFVEQYF

V: TRBV6-5
size: .
D: TRBD1
J: TRBJ2-5
DNA: TGTGCCAGCAGTCCCGGACAGGGGTTGGAGACCCAGTACTTC
CDR3: CASSPGQGLETQYF

V: TRBV21-1
size: .
D: .
J: TRBJ2-5
DNA: TGTGCCAGCAGCTCCAGAGCCCCAGCCCAAGAGACCCAGTACTTC
CDR3: CASSSRAPAQETQYF

V: TRBV5-5
size: .
D: .
J: TRBJ2-7
DNA: TGTGCCAGCAGCACCTCGGGGCGAGGGATCGAGCAGTACTTC
CDR3: CASSTSGRGIEQYF

V: TRBV7-2
size: .
D: .
J: TRBJ1-2
DNA: TGTGCCAGCAGCTTAGAAACAGGGAACTATGGCTACACCTTC
CDR3: CASSLETGNYGYTF

V: TRBV30
size: .
D: TRBD1
J: TRBJ2-7
DNA: TGTGCCTGGAGTCTAGGACAGGGAAACTCCTACGAGCAGTACTTC
CDR3: CAWSLGQGNSYEQYF

V: TRBV6-5
size: .
D: TRBD1
J: TRBJ1-1
DNA: TGTGCCAGCAGTCGGACAGGATCCCCGAAAGCTTTCTTT
CDR3: CASSRTGSPKAFF

V: TRBV7-8
size: .
D: .
J: TRBJ1-1
DNA: TGTGCCAGCAGCCGCCAAACAGGGAACACTGAAGCTTTCTTT
CDR3: CASSRQTGNTEAFF

V: TRBV24-1
size: .
D: TRBD1
J: TRBJ1-5
DNA: TGTGCCACCAGTCGGACAGGGTCAAATCAGCCCCAGCATTTT
CDR3: CATSRTGSNQPQHF

V: TRBV15
size: .
D: .
J: TRBJ1-4
DNA: TGTGCCACCAGCAACGGAGGGGGGTCAGCTGAAAAACTGTTTTTT
CDR3: CATSNGGGSAEKLFF

V: TRBV10-3
size: .
D: TRBD2
J: TRBJ2-7
DNA: TGTGCCATCAGCACCGGGACTAGCGGGAGAGGTTACGAGCAGTACTTC
CDR3: CAISTGTSGRGYEQYF

V: TRBV15
size: .
D: TRBD1
J: TRBJ1-4
DNA: TGTGCCACCAGCCGCCAGGGGGGAAGTGAAAAACTGTTTTTT
CDR3: CATSRQGGSEKLFF

V: TRBV19
size: .
D: TRBD2
J: TRBJ2-1
DNA: TGTGCCAGTAGTATTGGCGCGGGAGGGCCCTACAATGAGCAGTTCTTC
CDR3: CASSIGAGGPYNEQFF

V: TRBV4-1
size: .
D: .
J: TRBJ1-5
DNA: TGCGCCAGCAGCAGGACGGATAGCAATCAGCCCCAGCATTTT
CDR3: CASSRTDSNQPQHF

V: TRBV5-3
size: once
D: .
J: TRBJ2-1
DNA: TGTGCCAGAAGCTTAGGCTTACGATGTCCAAAAAGGGGGTGGCAGTTCTTC
CDR3: CARSLGLRCPKRGWQFF